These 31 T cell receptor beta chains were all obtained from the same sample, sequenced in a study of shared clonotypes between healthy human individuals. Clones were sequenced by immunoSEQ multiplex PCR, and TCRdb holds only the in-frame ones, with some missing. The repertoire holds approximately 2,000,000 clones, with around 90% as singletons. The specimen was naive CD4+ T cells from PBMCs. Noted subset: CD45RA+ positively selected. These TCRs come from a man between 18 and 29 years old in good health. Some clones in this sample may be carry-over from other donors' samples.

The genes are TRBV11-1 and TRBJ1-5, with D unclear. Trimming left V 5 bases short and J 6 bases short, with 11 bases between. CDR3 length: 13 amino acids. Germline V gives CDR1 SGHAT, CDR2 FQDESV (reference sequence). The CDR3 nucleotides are TGTGCCAGCAGCCCGGGGTTAAGTCAGCCCCAGCATTTT. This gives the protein CASSPGLSQPQHF.

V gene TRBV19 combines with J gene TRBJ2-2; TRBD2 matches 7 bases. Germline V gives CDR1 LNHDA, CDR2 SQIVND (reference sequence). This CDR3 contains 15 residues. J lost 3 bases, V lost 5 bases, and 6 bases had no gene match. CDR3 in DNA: TGTGCCAGTAGTGTTTGGGGGAGGGACACCGGGGAGCTGTTTTTT. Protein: CASSVWGRDTGELFF.

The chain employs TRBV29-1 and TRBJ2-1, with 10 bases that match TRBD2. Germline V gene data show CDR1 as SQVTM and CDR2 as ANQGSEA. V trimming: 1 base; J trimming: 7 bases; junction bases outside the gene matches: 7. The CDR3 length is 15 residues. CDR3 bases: TGCAGCGTTGAAGGCCCCAGCGGGAGGGTTAATGAGCAGTTCTTC. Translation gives CSVEGPSGRVNEQFF.

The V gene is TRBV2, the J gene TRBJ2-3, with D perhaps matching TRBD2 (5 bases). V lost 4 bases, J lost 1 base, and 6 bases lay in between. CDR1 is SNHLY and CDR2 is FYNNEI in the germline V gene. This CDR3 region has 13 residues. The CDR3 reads CASSGGGTDTQYF. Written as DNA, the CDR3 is TGTGCCAGCAGTGGGGGAGGCACAGATACGCAGTATTTT.

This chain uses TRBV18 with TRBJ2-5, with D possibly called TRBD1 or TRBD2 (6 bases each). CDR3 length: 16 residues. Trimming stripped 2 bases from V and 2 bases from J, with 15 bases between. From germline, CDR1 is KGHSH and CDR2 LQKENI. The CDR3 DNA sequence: TGTGCCAGCTCACCATTGGCACGAGGGGGGCAAGAGACCCAGTACTTC. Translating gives CASSPLARGGQETQYF.

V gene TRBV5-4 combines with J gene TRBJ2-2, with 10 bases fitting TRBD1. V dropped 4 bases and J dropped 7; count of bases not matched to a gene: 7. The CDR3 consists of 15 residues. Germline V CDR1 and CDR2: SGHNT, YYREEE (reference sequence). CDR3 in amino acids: CASSPRQGALGELFF. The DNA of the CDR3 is TGTGCCAGCAGCCCCAGACAGGGGGCCCTCGGGGAGCTGTTTTTT.

The CDR3, as DNA: TGTGCCAGCAGTGAATATGAGGGGGCCTACGAGCAGTACTTC. Residues: CASSEYEGAYEQYF. V usage is TRBV25-1 and J usage is TRBJ2-5, with a weak D call TRBD1 (6 bases). The better agreement between TRBJ2-7 and the DNA end casts doubt on the J call. Germline-derived CDR1 and CDR2 are MGHDK and SYGVNS. There are 14 residues in the CDR3.

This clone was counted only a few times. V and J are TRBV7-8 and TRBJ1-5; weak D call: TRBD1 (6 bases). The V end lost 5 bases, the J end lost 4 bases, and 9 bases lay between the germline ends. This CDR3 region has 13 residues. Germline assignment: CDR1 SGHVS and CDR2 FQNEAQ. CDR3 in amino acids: CASSRGANQPQHF. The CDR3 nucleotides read TGTGCCAGCAGCCGGGGGGCGAATCAGCCCCAGCATTTT. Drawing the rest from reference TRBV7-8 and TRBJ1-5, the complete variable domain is GAGVSQSPRYKVAKRGQDVALRCDPISGHVSLFWYQQALGQGPEFLTYFQNEAQLDKSGLPSDRFFAERPEGSVSTLKIQRTQQEDSAVYLCASSRGANQPQHFGDGTRLSIL.

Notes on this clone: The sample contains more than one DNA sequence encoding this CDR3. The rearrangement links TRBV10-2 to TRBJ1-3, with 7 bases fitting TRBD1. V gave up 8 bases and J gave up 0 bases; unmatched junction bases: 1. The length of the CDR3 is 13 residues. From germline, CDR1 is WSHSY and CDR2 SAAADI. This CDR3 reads CASRDSSGNTIYF. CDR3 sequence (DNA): TGCGCCAGCCGGGACAGCTCTGGAAACACCATATATTTT.

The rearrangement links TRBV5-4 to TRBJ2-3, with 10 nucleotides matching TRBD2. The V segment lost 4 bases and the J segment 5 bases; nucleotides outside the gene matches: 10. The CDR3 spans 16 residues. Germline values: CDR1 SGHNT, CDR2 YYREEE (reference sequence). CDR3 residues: CASSKGLAKEGDTQYF. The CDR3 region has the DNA TGTGCCAGCAGCAAGGGACTAGCGAAAGAGGGAGATACGCAGTATTTT.

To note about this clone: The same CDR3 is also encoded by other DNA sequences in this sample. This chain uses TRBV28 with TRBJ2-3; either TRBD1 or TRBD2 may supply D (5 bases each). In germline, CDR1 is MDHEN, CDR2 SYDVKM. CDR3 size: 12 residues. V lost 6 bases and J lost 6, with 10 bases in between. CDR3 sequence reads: CASSLWGDTQYF. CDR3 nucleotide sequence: TGTGCCAGCAGCCTCTGGGGGGATACGCAGTATTTT.

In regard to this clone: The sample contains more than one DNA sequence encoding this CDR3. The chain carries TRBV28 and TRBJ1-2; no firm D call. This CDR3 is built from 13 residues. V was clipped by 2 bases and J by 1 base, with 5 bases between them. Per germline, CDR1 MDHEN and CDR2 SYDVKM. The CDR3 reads CASSLDGNYGYTF. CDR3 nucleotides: TGTGCCAGCAGTTTAGACGGTAACTATGGCTACACCTTC.

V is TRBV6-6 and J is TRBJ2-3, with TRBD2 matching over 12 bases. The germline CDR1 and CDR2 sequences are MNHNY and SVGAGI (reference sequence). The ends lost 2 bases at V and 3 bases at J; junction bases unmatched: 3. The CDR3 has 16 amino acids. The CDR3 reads CASSYPGTSGTDTQYF. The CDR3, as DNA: TGTGCCAGCAGTTACCCCGGGACTAGCGGGACAGATACGCAGTATTTT.

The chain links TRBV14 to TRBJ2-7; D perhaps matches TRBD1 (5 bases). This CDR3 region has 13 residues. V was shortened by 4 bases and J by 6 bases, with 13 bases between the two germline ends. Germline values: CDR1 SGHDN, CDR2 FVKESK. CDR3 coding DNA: TGTGCCAGCAGCCCCCTGTCAGGGATCGAGCAGTACTTC. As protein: CASSPLSGIEQYF.

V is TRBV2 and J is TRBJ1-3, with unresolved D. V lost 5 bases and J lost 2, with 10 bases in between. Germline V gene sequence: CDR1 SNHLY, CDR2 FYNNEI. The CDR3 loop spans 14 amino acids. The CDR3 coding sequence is TGTGCCAGCAGTCCCGGGGTGGCTGGAAACACCATATATTTT. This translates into CASSPGVAGNTIYF. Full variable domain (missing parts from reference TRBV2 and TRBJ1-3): EPEVTQTPSHQVTQMGQEVILRCVPISNHLYFYWYRQILGQKVEFLVSFYNNEISEKSEIFDDQFSVERPDGSNFTLKIRSTKLEDSAMYFCASSPGVAGNTIYFGEGSWLTVV.

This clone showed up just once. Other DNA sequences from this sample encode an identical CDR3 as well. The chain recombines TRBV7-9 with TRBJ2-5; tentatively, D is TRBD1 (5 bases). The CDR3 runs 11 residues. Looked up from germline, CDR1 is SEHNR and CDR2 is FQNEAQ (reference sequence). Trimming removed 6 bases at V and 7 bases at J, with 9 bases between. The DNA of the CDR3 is TGTGCCAGCAGTGATAGGGGGACCCAGTACTTC. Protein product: CASSDRGTQYF.

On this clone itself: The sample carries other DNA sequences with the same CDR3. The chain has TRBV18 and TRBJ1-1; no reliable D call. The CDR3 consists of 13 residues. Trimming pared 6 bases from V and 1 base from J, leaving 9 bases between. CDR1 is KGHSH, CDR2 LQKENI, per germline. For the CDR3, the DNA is TGTGCCAGCTCCGGCCTTGGGAACACTGAAGCTTTCTTT. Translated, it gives CASSGLGNTEAFF. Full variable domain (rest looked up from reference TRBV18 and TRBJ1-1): NAGVMQNPRHLVRRRGQEARLRCSPMKGHSHVYWYRQLPEEGLKFMVYLQKENIIDESGMPKERFSAEFPKEGPSILRIQQVVRGDSAAYFCASSGLGNTEAFFGQGTRLTVV.

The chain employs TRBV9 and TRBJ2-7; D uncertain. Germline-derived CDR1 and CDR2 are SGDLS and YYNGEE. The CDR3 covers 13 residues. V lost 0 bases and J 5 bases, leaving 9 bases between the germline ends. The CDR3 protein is CASSVEARHEQYF. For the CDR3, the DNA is TGTGCCAGCAGCGTAGAGGCCAGGCACGAGCAGTACTTC.

The chain's CDR3 is CASSVDRAGFDEQFF. Written as DNA, the CDR3 is TGTGCCAGCAGCGTAGATCGGGCGGGATTCGATGAGCAGTTCTTC. V and J are TRBV9 and TRBJ2-1; the D gene is possibly TRBD2 (6 bases). The CDR3 has 15 residues. Per the germline V gene, CDR1 is SGDLS and CDR2 is YYNGEE. The V end lost 0 bases, the J end lost 8 bases, and 15 bases lay between the germline ends.

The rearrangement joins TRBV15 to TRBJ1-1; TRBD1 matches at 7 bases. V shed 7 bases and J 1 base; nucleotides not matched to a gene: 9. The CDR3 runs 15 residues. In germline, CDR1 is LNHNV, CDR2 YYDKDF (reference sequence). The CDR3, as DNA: TGTGCCACCAAAACAGGGGCGGCTCGGAACACTGAAGCTTTCTTT. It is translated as CATKTGAARNTEAFF.

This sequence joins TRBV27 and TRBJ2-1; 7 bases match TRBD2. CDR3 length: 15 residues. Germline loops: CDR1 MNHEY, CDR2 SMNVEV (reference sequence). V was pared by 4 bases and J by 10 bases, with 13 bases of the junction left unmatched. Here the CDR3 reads CASSWGTNRIREQFF. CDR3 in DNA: TGTGCCAGCAGTTGGGGGACTAATAGAATAAGGGAGCAGTTCTTC.

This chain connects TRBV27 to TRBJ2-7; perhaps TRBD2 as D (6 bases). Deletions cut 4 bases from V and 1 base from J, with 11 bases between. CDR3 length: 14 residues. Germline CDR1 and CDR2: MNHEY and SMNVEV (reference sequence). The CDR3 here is CASSSIAASYEQYF. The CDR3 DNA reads TGTGCCAGCAGTTCCATAGCGGCTTCCTACGAGCAGTACTTC.

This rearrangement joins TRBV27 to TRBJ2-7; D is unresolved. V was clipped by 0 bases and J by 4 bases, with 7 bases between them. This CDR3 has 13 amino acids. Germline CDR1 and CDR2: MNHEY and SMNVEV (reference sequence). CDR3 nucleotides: TGTGCCAGCAGTTTATCGAACGGGTACGAGCAGTACTTC. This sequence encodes CASSLSNGYEQYF.

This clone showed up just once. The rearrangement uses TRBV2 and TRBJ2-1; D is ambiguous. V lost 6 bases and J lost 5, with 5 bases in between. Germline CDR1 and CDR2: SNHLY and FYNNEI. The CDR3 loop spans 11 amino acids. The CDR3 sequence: CASSLNNEQFF. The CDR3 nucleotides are TGTGCCAGCAGCTTAAACAATGAGCAGTTCTTC.

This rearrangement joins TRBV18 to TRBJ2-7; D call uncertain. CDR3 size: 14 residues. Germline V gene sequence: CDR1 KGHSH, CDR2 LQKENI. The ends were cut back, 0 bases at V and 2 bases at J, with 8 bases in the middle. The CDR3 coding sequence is TGTGCCAGCTCACCACCAGGGAATCCCTACGAGCAGTACTTC. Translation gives CASSPPGNPYEQYF.

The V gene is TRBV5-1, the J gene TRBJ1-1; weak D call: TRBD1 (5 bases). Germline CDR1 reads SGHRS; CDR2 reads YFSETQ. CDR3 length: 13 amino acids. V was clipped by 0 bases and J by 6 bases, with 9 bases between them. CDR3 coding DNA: TGCGCCAGCAGCTTGGCCGGGGCTGCTGAAGCTTTCTTT. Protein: CASSLAGAAEAFF.

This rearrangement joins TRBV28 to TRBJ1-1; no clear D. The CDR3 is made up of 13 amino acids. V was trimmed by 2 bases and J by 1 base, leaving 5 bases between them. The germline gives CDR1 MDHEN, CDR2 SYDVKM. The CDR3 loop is CASSLDKNTEAFF. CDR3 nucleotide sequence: TGTGCCAGCAGTTTAGACAAGAACACTGAAGCTTTCTTT.

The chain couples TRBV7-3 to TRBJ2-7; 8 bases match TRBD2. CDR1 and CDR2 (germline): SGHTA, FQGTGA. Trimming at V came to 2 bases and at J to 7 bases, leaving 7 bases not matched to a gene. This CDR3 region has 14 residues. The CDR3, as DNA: TGTGCCAGCAGCTTAGCATACGGGAGGGGTGAGCAGTACTTC. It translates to CASSLAYGRGEQYF.

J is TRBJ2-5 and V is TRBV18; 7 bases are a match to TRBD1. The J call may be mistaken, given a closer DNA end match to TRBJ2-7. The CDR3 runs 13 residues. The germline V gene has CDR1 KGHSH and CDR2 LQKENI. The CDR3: CASSQGAGYEQYF. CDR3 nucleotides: TGTGCCAGCTCACAGGGGGCGGGCTACGAGCAGTACTTC.

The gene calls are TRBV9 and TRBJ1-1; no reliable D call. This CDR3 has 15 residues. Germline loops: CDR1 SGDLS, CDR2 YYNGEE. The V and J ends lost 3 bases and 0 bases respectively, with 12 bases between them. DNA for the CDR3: TGTGCCAGCAGCGCCCTTCAGCGGTTGAACACTGAAGCTTTCTTT. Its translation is CASSALQRLNTEAFF.

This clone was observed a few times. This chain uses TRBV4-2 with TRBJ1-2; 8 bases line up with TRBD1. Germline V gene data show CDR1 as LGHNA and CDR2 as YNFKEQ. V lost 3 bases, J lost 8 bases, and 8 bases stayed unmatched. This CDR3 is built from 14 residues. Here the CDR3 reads CASSHGDRLGGYTF. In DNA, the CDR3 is TGTGCCAGCAGCCACGGGGACAGGTTAGGCGGCTACACCTTC.